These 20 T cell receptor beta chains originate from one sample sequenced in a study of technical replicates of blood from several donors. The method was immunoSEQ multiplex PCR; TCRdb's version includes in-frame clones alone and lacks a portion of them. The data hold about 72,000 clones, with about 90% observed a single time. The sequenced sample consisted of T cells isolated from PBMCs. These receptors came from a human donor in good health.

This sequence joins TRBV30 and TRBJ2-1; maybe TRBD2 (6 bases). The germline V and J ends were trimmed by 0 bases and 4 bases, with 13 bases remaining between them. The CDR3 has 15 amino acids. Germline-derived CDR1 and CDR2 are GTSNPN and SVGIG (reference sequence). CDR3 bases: TGTGCCTGGAGTGTACTAAGCGGGTTTTACAATGAGCAGTTCTTC. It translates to CAWSVLSGFYNEQFF.

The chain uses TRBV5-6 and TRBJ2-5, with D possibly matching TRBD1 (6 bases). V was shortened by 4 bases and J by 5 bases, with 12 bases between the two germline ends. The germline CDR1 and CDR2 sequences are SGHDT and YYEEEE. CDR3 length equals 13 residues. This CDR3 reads CASSPPRGETQYF. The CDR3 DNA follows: TGTGCCAGCAGCCCGCCTAGGGGGGAGACCCAGTACTTC.

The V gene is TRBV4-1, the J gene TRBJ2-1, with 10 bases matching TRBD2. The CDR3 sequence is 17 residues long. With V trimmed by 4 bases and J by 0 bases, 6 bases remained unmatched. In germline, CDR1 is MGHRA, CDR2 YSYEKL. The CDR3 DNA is TGCGCCAGCAGCCCGGGACTAGCGTATAGCTCCTACAATGAGCAGTTCTTC. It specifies CASSPGLAYSSYNEQFF.

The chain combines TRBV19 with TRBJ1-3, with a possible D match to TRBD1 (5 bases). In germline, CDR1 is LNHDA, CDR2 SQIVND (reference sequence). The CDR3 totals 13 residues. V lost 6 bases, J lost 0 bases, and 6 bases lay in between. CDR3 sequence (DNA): TGTGCCAGTAGAGGGGTCTCTGGAAACACCATATATTTT. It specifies CASRGVSGNTIYF.

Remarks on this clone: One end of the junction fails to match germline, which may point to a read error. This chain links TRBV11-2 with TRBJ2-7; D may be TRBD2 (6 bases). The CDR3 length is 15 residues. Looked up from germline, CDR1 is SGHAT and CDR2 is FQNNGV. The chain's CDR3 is CASRLSGGKDYEQYF. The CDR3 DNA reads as TGTGCCAGCCGCTTGTCGGGCGGGAAGGACTACGAGCAGTACTTC.

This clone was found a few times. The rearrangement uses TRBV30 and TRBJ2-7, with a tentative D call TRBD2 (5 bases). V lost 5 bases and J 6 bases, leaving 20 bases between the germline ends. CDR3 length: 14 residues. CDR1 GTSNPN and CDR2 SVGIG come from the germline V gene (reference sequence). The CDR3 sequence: CAWVPGSAAREQYF. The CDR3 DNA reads TGTGCCTGGGTCCCGGGGTCCGCAGCTCGCGAGCAGTACTTC.

Here the CDR3 reads CASSYPGETDTQYF. CDR3 DNA: TGTGCCAGCAGCTATCCAGGGGAAACAGATACGCAGTATTTT. V gene TRBV9 combines with J gene TRBJ2-3, with D perhaps matching TRBD1 (6 bases). The CDR3 runs to 14 residues. The V gene lost 4 bases and the J gene lost 3 bases, with 12 bases spanning the gap. CDR1 and CDR2 from the germline V gene are SGDLS and YYNGEE.

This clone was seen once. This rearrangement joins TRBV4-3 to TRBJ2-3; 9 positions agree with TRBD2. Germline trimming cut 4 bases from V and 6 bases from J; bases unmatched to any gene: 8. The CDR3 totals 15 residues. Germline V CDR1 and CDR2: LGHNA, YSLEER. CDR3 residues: CASSLSGRPADTQYF. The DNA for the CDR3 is TGCGCCAGCAGCCTTAGCGGGAGACCCGCGGATACGCAGTATTTT.

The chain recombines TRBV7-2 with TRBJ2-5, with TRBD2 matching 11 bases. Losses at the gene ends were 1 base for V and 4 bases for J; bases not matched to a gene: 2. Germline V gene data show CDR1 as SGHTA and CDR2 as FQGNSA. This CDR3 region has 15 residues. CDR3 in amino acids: CASSLGSGRAETQYF. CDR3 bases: TGTGCCAGCAGCTTAGGTAGCGGGAGGGCAGAGACCCAGTACTTC. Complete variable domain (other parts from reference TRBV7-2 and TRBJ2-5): GAGVSQSPSNKVTEKGKDVELRCDPISGHTALYWYRQSLGQGLEFLIYFQGNSAPDKSGLPSDRFSAERTGGSVSTLTIQRTQQEDSAVYLCASSLGSGRAETQYFGPGTRLLVL.

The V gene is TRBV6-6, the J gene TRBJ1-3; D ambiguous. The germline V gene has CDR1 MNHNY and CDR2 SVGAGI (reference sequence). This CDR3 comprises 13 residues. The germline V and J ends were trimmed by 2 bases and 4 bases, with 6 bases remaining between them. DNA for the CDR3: TGTGCCAGCAGTTACCCCACAGGAAACACCATATATTTT. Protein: CASSYPTGNTIYF.

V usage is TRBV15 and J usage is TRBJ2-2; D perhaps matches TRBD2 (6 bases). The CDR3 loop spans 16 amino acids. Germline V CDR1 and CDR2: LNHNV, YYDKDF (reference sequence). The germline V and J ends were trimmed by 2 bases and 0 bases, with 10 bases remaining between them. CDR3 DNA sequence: TGTGCCACCAGCAGAAATAGCGGAACGAACACCGGGGAGCTGTTTTTT. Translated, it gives CATSRNSGTNTGELFF.

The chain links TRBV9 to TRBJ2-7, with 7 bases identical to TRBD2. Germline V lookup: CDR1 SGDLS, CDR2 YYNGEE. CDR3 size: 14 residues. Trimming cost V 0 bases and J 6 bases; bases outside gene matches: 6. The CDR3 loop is CASSVDHGGTEQYF. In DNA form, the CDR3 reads TGTGCCAGCAGCGTAGACCACGGGGGGACCGAGCAGTACTTC.

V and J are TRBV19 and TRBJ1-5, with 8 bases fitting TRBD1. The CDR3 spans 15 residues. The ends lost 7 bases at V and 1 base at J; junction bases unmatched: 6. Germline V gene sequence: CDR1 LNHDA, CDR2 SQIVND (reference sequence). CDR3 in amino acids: CASTRQGASNQPQHF. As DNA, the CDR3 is TGTGCCAGTACCCGGCAGGGGGCAAGCAATCAGCCCCAGCATTTT. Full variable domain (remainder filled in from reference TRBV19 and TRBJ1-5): DGGITQSPKYLFRKEGQNVTLSCEQNLNHDAMYWYRQDPGQGLRLIYYSQIVNDFQKGDIAEGYSVSREKKESFPLTVTSAQKNPTAFYLCASTRQGASNQPQHFGDGTRLSIL.

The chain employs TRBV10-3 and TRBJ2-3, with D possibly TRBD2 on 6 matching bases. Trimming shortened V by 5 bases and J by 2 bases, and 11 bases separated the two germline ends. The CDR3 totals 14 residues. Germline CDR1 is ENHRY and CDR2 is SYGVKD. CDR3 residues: CAISPQDYTDTQYF. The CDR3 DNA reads TGTGCCATCAGTCCCCAGGACTACACAGATACGCAGTATTTT.

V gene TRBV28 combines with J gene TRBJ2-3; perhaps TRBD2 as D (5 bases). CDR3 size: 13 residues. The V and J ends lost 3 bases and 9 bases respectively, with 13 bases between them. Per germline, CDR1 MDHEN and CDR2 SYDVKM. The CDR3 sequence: CASSLGRGDTQYF. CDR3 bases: TGTGCCAGCAGTTTGGGTCGGGGTGACACGCAGTATTTT.

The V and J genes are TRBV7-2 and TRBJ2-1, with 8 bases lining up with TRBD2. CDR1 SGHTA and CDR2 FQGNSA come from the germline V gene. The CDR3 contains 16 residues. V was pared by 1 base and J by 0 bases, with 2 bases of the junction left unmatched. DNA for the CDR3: TGTGCCAGCAGCTTAGGGGCGGGGGGCTCCTACAATGAGCAGTTCTTC. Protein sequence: CASSLGAGGSYNEQFF.

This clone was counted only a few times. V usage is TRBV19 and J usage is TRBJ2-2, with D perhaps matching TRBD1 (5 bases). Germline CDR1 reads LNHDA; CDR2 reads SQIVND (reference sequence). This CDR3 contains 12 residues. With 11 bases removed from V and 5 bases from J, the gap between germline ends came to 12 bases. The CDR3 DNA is TGTGCCGCCAGGGTTCCGACCGGGGAGCTGTTTTTT. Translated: CAARVPTGELFF.

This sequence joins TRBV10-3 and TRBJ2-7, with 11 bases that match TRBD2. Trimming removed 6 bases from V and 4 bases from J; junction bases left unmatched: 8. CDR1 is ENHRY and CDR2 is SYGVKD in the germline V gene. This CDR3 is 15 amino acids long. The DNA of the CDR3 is TGTGCCATCAGGAGCCCCGGGACTAGCGGATACGAGCAGTACTTC. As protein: CAIRSPGTSGYEQYF.

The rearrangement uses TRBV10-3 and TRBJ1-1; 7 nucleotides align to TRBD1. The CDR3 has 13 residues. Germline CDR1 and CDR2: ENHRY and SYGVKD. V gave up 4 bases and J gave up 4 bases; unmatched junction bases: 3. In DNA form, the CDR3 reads TGTGCCATCAGTGGGACAGGCAGCACTGAAGCTTTCTTT. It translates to CAISGTGSTEAFF.

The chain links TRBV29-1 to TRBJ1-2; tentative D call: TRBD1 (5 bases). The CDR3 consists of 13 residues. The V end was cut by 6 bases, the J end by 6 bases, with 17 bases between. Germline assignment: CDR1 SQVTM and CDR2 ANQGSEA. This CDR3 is CSVSPDGGDGYTF. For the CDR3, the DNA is TGCAGCGTGAGCCCGGACGGGGGAGATGGCTACACCTTC. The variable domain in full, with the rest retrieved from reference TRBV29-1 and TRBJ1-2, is SAVISQKPSRDICQRGTSLTIQCQVDSQVTMMFWYRQQPGQSLTLIATANQGSEATYESGFVIDKFPISRPNLTFSTLTVSNMSPEDSSIYLCSVSPDGGDGYTFGSGTRLTVV.